This T cell receptor (beta chain) emerged from a study of CD8+ T cells in alopecia areata. Extracted from the samples, RNA was reverse transcribed into cDNA to serve as the sequencing template. Clones were read by immunoSEQ multiplex PCR, and TCRdb kept only the in-frame ones, dropping some. The sample shows about 160,000 clones, about two thirds of them seen only once. The treatment was: oral pan-JAK inhibitor, 5-10 mg twice daily. CDR1 and CDR2 from the germline V gene are SGHTA and FQGTGA. CDR3 size: 14 residues. V lost 1 base to trimming and J lost 10 bases; unmatched junction nucleotides: 5. This receptor was identified in a human donor with alopecia areata. The sample was CD4+ T cells sorted from blood, taken at week 4, from a patient treated with tofacitinib. The genes are TRBV7-3 and TRBJ2-1; 9 bases line up with TRBD1. The CDR3 sequence: CASSLSGGQGEQFF. CDR3 nucleotides: TGTGCCAGCAGCTTAAGCGGGGGACAGGGCGAGCAGTTCTTC.